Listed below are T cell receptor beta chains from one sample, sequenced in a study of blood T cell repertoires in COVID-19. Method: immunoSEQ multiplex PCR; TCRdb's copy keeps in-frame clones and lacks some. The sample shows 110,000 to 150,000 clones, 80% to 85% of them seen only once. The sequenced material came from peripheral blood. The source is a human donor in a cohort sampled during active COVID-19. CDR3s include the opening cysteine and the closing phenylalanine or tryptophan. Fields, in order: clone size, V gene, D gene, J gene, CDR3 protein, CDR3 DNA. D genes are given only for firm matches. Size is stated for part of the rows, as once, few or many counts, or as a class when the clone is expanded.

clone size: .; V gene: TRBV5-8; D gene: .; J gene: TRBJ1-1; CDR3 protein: CASSYRGGPFF; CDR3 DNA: TGTGCCAGCAGCTACCGGGGGGGGCCTTTCTTT
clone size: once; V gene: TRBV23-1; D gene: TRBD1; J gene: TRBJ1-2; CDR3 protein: CASRPTDRGLIYGYTF; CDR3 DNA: TGCGCCAGCAGGCCCACCGACAGGGGGCTAATCTATGGCTACACCTTC
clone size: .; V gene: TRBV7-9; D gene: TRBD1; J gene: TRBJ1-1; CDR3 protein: CASSSPTGVPVRGNTEAFF; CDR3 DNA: TGTGCCAGCAGCTCACCTACAGGGGTGCCGGTGAGAGGGAACACTGAAGCTTTCTTT
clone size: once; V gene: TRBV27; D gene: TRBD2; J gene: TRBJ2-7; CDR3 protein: CASSPTTSGYEQYF; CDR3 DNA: TGTGCCAGCAGTCCAACGACTAGCGGCTACGAGCAGTACTTC
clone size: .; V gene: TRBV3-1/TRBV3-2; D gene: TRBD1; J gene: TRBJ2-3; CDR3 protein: CASSQRDRNTDTQYF; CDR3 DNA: TGTGCCAGCAGCCAAAGGGACAGAAACACAGATACGCAGTATTTT
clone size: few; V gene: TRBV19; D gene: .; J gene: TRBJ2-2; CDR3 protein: CASSIETRGTGELFF; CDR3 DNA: TGTGCCAGTAGTATAGAGACTAGGGGAACCGGGGAGCTGTTTTTT
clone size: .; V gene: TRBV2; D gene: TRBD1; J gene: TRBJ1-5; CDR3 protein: CASGGQGNQPQHF; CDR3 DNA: TGTGCCAGCGGGGGACAGGGCAATCAGCCCCAGCATTTT
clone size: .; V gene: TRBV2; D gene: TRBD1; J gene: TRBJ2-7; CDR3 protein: CAGGTGLKNEQYF; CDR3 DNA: TGTGCCGGGGGGACAGGGCTAAAGAACGAGCAGTACTTC
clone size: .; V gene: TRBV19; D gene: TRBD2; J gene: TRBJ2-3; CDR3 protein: CASSTAGGRSDTQYF; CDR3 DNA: TGTGCCAGTAGTACTGCGGGGGGCAGGTCAGATACGCAGTATTTT
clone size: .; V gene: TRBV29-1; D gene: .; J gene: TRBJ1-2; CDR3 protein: CSALLGGAANYGYTF; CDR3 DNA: TGCAGCGCCCTTTTGGGAGGGGCCGCTAACTATGGCTACACCTTC
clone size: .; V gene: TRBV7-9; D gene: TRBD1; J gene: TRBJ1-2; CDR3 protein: CASSLETGYYGYTF; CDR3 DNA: TGTGCCAGCAGCTTGGAGACAGGGTACTATGGCTACACCTTC
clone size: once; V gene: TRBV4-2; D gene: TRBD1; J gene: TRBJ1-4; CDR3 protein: CASSQGDRDGEKLFF; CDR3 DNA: TGTGCCAGCAGCCAAGGGGACAGGGATGGTGAAAAACTGTTTTTT
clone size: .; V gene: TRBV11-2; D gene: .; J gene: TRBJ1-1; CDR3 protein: CASSSGGRSTEAFF; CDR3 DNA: TGTGCCAGCAGCTCGGGGGGTAGGAGCACTGAAGCTTTCTTT
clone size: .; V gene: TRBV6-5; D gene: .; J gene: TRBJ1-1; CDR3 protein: CASSYPASNGEAFF; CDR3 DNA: TGTGCCAGCAGTTACCCCGCGAGCAACGGGGAAGCTTTCTTT
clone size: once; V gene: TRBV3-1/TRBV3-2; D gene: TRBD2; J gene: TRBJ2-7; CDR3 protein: CASSQFGGSPYEQYF; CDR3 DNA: TGTGCCAGCAGCCAATTCGGGGGGTCCCCCTACGAGCAGTACTTC
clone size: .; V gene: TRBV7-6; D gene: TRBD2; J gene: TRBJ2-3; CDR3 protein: CASSSRLAGASSTDTQYF; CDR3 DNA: TGTGCCAGCAGCTCGCGGCTAGCGGGGGCCTCTAGCACAGATACGCAGTATTTT
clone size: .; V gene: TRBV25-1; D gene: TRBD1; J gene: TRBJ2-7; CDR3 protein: CASSGGQGRAEQYF; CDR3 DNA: TGTGCCAGCAGTGGAGGACAGGGGAGAGCCGAGCAGTACTTC
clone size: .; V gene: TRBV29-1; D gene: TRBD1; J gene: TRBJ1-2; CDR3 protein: CSEKTGEGYTF; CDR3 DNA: TGCAGCGAGAAGACAGGGGAGGGCTACACCTTC
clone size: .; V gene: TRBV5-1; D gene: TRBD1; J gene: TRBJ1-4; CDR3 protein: CASSQGQGGNEKLFF; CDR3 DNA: TGCGCCAGCAGCCAAGGACAGGGAGGGAATGAAAAACTGTTTTTT
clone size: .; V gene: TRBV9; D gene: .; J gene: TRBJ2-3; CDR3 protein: CASSVGARTDTQYF; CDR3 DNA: TGTGCCAGCAGCGTAGGGGCCCGCACAGATACGCAGTATTTT
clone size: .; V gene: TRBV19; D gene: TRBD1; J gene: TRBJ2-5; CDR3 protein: CASKGGDRGKETQYF; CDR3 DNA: TGTGCCAGTAAGGGGGGGGACAGGGGTAAGGAGACCCAGTACTTC
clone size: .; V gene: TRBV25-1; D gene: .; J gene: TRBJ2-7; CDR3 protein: CASSGQGPYEQYF; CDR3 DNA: TGTGCCAGCAGTGGGCAGGGCCCCTACGAGCAGTACTTC
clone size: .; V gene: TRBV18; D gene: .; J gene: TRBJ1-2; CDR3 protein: CASSPRDTGSYTF; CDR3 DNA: TGTGCCAGCTCACCCCGGGACACAGGGAGCTACACCTTC
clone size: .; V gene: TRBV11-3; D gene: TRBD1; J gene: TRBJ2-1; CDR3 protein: CASSTTGTGLGEQFF; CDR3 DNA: TGTGCCAGCAGCACCACCGGGACAGGGTTAGGCGAGCAGTTCTTC
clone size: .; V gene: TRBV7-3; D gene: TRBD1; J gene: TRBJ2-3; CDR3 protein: CASSSHPGTGGPDTQYF; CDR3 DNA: TGTGCCAGCAGCTCCCATCCCGGGACAGGGGGGCCCGATACGCAGTATTTT
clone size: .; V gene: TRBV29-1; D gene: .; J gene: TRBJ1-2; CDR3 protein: CSVQDSLYGYTF; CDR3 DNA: TGCAGCGTTCAGGACAGTCTCTATGGCTACACCTTC